Listed below are T cell receptor beta chains from one sample, sequenced in a study of T cell responses to AZD1222 COVID-19 vaccine. Sequencing was performed with immunoSEQ multiplex PCR; in TCRdb, only in-frame clones are kept and a portion is missing. The sample holds fewer than 150,000 clones, more than 70% seen once. The sample in question was peripheral blood, obtained 28 days after the second AZD1222 dose. The source is an adult who received the AZD1222 COVID-19 vaccine. Both conserved end residues are part of each CDR3. A D gene is named only where the DNA matches it firmly. Clone size, where shown, is once, few, many, or a class for clones that have expanded.

v_call: TRBV5-1
clone_size: -
j_call: TRBJ1-4
d_call: -
cdr3_nt: TGCGCCAGCAGCCTGGAAGATTTGAGTGAAAAACTGTTTTTT
cdr3_aa: CASSLEDLSEKLFF

v_call: TRBV11-2
clone_size: -
j_call: TRBJ1-4
d_call: -
cdr3_nt: TGTGCCAGCAGCCCCCGACAGAGGAGTGAAAAACTGTTTTTT
cdr3_aa: CASSPRQRSEKLFF

v_call: TRBV19
clone_size: once
j_call: TRBJ2-1
d_call: -
cdr3_nt: TGTGCCCTGACCAGCCTCTACAATGAGCAGTTCTTC
cdr3_aa: CALTSLYNEQFF

v_call: TRBV19
clone_size: few
j_call: TRBJ1-3
d_call: -
cdr3_nt: TGTGCCAGTAGTATAACCGGCTCTGGAAACACCATATATTTT
cdr3_aa: CASSITGSGNTIYF

v_call: TRBV9
clone_size: -
j_call: TRBJ2-3
d_call: TRBD2
cdr3_nt: TGTGCCAGCAGCGTCACCGGGACTAGCGGCACAGATACGCAGTATTTT
cdr3_aa: CASSVTGTSGTDTQYF

v_call: TRBV29-1
clone_size: -
j_call: TRBJ2-5
d_call: -
cdr3_nt: TGCAGCCCCCGGAGGGCGGGATCAGAGACCCAGTACTTC
cdr3_aa: CSPRRAGSETQYF

v_call: TRBV27
clone_size: -
j_call: TRBJ1-6
d_call: TRBD1
cdr3_nt: TGTGCCAGCCGCCCGACAGGGGGAAATTCACCCCTCCACTTT
cdr3_aa: CASRPTGGNSPLHF

v_call: TRBV3-1/TRBV3-2
clone_size: -
j_call: TRBJ1-6
d_call: -
cdr3_nt: TGTGCCAGCAGCCTTGGGGACGCACCCCTCCACTTT
cdr3_aa: CASSLGDAPLHF

v_call: TRBV5-8
clone_size: once
j_call: TRBJ1-5
d_call: TRBD1
cdr3_nt: TGTGCCAGCAGCAGGGACAGAAATCAGCCCCAGCATTTT
cdr3_aa: CASSRDRNQPQHF

v_call: TRBV4-1
clone_size: few
j_call: TRBJ1-2
d_call: -
cdr3_nt: TGCGCCAGCAGCCAAGGGTCTATAGTGCAGGGAGGATTAGATGGCTACACCTTC
cdr3_aa: CASSQGSIVQGGLDGYTF

v_call: TRBV28
clone_size: -
j_call: TRBJ2-5
d_call: -
cdr3_nt: TGTGCCAGCAGTTTCCAGACTGGAGGCCTTGAGACCCAGTACTTC
cdr3_aa: CASSFQTGGLETQYF

v_call: TRBV5-6
clone_size: -
j_call: TRBJ1-1
d_call: -
cdr3_nt: TGTGCCAGCAGCTTGGTAAACGCTGAAGCTTTCTTT
cdr3_aa: CASSLVNAEAFF

v_call: TRBV5-8
clone_size: -
j_call: TRBJ1-2
d_call: TRBD1
cdr3_nt: TGTGCCAGCAGCTTCGGACAGGGAGGATCCATCATCAACTATGGCTACACCTTC
cdr3_aa: CASSFGQGGSIINYGYTF

v_call: TRBV15
clone_size: -
j_call: TRBJ1-5
d_call: TRBD1
cdr3_nt: TGTGCCACCAGCAGAGACACCAGGGGGGCCGTGACAGGCAATCAGCCCCAGCATTTT
cdr3_aa: CATSRDTRGAVTGNQPQHF

v_call: TRBV7-2
clone_size: -
j_call: TRBJ1-2
d_call: -
cdr3_nt: TGTGCCAGCAGCTCTCGGGGTTCGGGCGGCTACACCTTC
cdr3_aa: CASSSRGSGGYTF

v_call: TRBV6-5
clone_size: -
j_call: TRBJ1-1
d_call: -
cdr3_nt: TGTGCCAGCCACCTGATGAACACTGAAGCTTTCTTT
cdr3_aa: CASHLMNTEAFF

v_call: TRBV7-9
clone_size: -
j_call: TRBJ2-7
d_call: -
cdr3_nt: TGTGCCAGCAGCTTTGAGGCAGATTTTGAGCAGTACTTC
cdr3_aa: CASSFEADFEQYF

v_call: TRBV19
clone_size: -
j_call: TRBJ1-1
d_call: TRBD1
cdr3_nt: TGTGCCAGTAGTATAGACCGAGACAGGGGAGATGAAGCTTTCTTT
cdr3_aa: CASSIDRDRGDEAFF

v_call: TRBV11-2
clone_size: once
j_call: TRBJ2-5
d_call: -
cdr3_nt: TGTGCCAGCAGGTTTTCGGGCCTAGAGACCCAGTACTTC
cdr3_aa: CASRFSGLETQYF

v_call: TRBV19
clone_size: -
j_call: TRBJ2-1
d_call: -
cdr3_nt: TGTGCCAGTAGAACTAGCAATGAGCAGTTCTTC
cdr3_aa: CASRTSNEQFF

v_call: TRBV15
clone_size: -
j_call: TRBJ1-2
d_call: -
cdr3_nt: TGTGCCACCAGCAGCCGGAGACCGTCACCGCTTGCCGACTTC
cdr3_aa: CATSSRRPSPLADF

v_call: TRBV4-2
clone_size: -
j_call: TRBJ2-5
d_call: TRBD2
cdr3_nt: TGTGCCAGCAGGAGGACTAGCGGGGGGGCAGAGACCCAGTACTTC
cdr3_aa: CASRRTSGGAETQYF

v_call: TRBV2
clone_size: once
j_call: TRBJ2-5
d_call: TRBD2
cdr3_nt: TGTGCCAGCGGGACTAGCCGGGAGACCCAGTACTTC
cdr3_aa: CASGTSRETQYF

v_call: TRBV28
clone_size: -
j_call: TRBJ1-2
d_call: -
cdr3_nt: TGTGCCAGCAGTCCAGGGACGGCCTTAGCTAACTATGGCTACACCTTC
cdr3_aa: CASSPGTALANYGYTF

v_call: TRBV7-2
clone_size: -
j_call: TRBJ2-3
d_call: -
cdr3_nt: TGTGCCAGCAGCTTACAGCGGCAGGGTACGCAGTATTTT
cdr3_aa: CASSLQRQGTQYF

v_call: TRBV3-1/TRBV3-2
clone_size: -
j_call: TRBJ1-4
d_call: -
cdr3_nt: TGTGCCAGCAGCCAAGGAGGGGCGAACGAAAAACTGTTTTTT
cdr3_aa: CASSQGGANEKLFF

v_call: TRBV28
clone_size: -
j_call: TRBJ1-5
d_call: TRBD1
cdr3_nt: TGTGCCAGCAGTTCCCCAGGGGGGGAATGGCAGCCCCAGCATTTT
cdr3_aa: CASSSPGGEWQPQHF

v_call: TRBV7-6
clone_size: -
j_call: TRBJ2-6
d_call: -
cdr3_nt: TGTGCCAGCAGCTTAGAGGGGAGCAACTCTGGGGCCAACGTCCTGACTTTC
cdr3_aa: CASSLEGSNSGANVLTF

v_call: TRBV7-9
clone_size: -
j_call: TRBJ2-7
d_call: TRBD2
cdr3_nt: TGTGCCAGCAGCTTACTAGCGGGAGTCTCCGAGCAGTACTTC
cdr3_aa: CASSLLAGVSEQYF

v_call: TRBV19
clone_size: -
j_call: TRBJ2-2
d_call: TRBD2
cdr3_nt: TGTGCCAGTAGTATCCAGCGGGATGGCACCGGGGAGCTGTTTTTT
cdr3_aa: CASSIQRDGTGELFF

v_call: TRBV4-2
clone_size: -
j_call: TRBJ1-5
d_call: -
cdr3_nt: TGTGCCAGCAGCCCCTCAGGATTTGATCAGCCCCAGCATTTT
cdr3_aa: CASSPSGFDQPQHF

v_call: TRBV4-2
clone_size: -
j_call: TRBJ1-2
d_call: -
cdr3_nt: TGTGCCAGCAGCCAAGATCCCCCCCGTGGGGCAGTCATCCTCCATGGCTACACCTTC
cdr3_aa: CASSQDPPRGAVILHGYTF

v_call: TRBV9
clone_size: -
j_call: TRBJ1-6
d_call: TRBD1
cdr3_nt: TGTGCCAGCAGCGTAGCTATAGGGACAGGGAATTCACCCCTCCACTTT
cdr3_aa: CASSVAIGTGNSPLHF

v_call: TRBV27
clone_size: once
j_call: TRBJ2-1
d_call: -
cdr3_nt: TGTGCCAGCAGGGAGGGGGGCTCGCGGAATGAGCAGTTCTTC
cdr3_aa: CASREGGSRNEQFF

v_call: TRBV11-1
clone_size: -
j_call: TRBJ2-1
d_call: -
cdr3_nt: TGTGCCAGCAGCTTAGTCGCTCGACCAGGGCATGAGCAGTTCTTC
cdr3_aa: CASSLVARPGHEQFF

v_call: TRBV29-1
clone_size: -
j_call: TRBJ2-7
d_call: -
cdr3_nt: TGCAGCGTTACGACAGTCCCGGGGGAGCAGTACTTC
cdr3_aa: CSVTTVPGEQYF

v_call: TRBV14
clone_size: -
j_call: TRBJ2-7
d_call: -
cdr3_nt: TGTGCCAGCAGCCCTGGTCGTGGGGGGCAGTACTTC
cdr3_aa: CASSPGRGGQYF

v_call: TRBV19
clone_size: -
j_call: TRBJ1-5
d_call: -
cdr3_nt: TGTGCCAGTAGTATAGGGTCGGGATTTCGTCAGCCCCAGCATTTT
cdr3_aa: CASSIGSGFRQPQHF

v_call: TRBV30
clone_size: -
j_call: TRBJ2-2
d_call: -
cdr3_nt: TGTGCCTGGAGCAGGGGGAACACCGGGGAGCTGTTTTTT
cdr3_aa: CAWSRGNTGELFF

v_call: TRBV7-2
clone_size: -
j_call: TRBJ2-7
d_call: -
cdr3_nt: TGTGCCAGCAGCTTTGCAGCTCCTCGTTACGAGCAGTACTTC
cdr3_aa: CASSFAAPRYEQYF

v_call: TRBV10-3
clone_size: -
j_call: TRBJ1-4
d_call: TRBD1
cdr3_nt: TGTGCCACCGGGACAGGGGACGAAAAACTGTTTTTT
cdr3_aa: CATGTGDEKLFF

v_call: TRBV29-1
clone_size: -
j_call: TRBJ2-2
d_call: -
cdr3_nt: TGCAGCGGCCAAGCCTCCCGGGCCGGGGAGCTGTTTTTT
cdr3_aa: CSGQASRAGELFF

v_call: TRBV6-1
clone_size: -
j_call: TRBJ1-4
d_call: -
cdr3_nt: TGTGCCAGCAGTGAAGTTCCAAATGAAAAACTGTTTTTT
cdr3_aa: CASSEVPNEKLFF

v_call: TRBV27
clone_size: -
j_call: TRBJ2-1
d_call: -
cdr3_nt: TGTGCCAGCAGTCGGGGACTCGAGCAGTTCTTC
cdr3_aa: CASSRGLEQFF

v_call: TRBV7-6
clone_size: -
j_call: TRBJ2-7
d_call: TRBD1
cdr3_nt: TGTGCCAGCAGCTTATTGGGACAGGGCCCCTACGAGCAGTACTTC
cdr3_aa: CASSLLGQGPYEQYF